A selection of T cell receptor beta chains follows, all from one sample in a study of shared clonotypes between healthy human individuals. The assay was immunoSEQ multiplex PCR, and TCRdb's table has in-frame clones only and misses some. The sample yields 2 million to 2.5 million clones, approximately 94% seen once. Sequencing was done on a sample of naive CD4+ T cells sorted from blood. The source of these receptors is a man aged 18-30 years in good health. CDR3s include the opening cysteine and the closing phenylalanine or tryptophan. Each record gives: V gene, D gene, J gene, CDR3 protein, CDR3 DNA. D genes are given only for firm matches.

V: TRBV2
D: TRBD2
J: TRBJ2-7
CDR3: CASSVGGRTAFSYEQYF
DNA: TGTGCCAGCAGTGTCGGCGGGAGGACCGCTTTTTCCTACGAGCAGTACTTC

V: TRBV11-3
D: NA
J: TRBJ2-3
CDR3: CASSTGPLPDTQYF
DNA: TGTGCCAGCAGCACGGGACCACTTCCAGATACGCAGTATTTT

V: TRBV5-1
D: TRBD1
J: TRBJ1-1
CDR3: CASSPGQGANTEAFF
DNA: TGCGCCAGCAGCCCGGGACAGGGAGCGAACACTGAAGCTTTCTTT

V: TRBV6-5
D: TRBD1
J: TRBJ2-7
CDR3: CASSYSDRSAYEQYF
DNA: TGTGCCAGCAGTTACTCGGACAGGTCAGCCTACGAGCAGTACTTC

V: TRBV4-3
D: NA
J: TRBJ1-6
CDR3: CASSQEDMSSYNSPLHF
DNA: TGCGCCAGCAGCCAAGAAGACATGAGCTCCTATAATTCACCCCTCCACTTT

V: TRBV4-1
D: NA
J: TRBJ1-5
CDR3: CASSQDSADNQPQHF
DNA: TGCGCCAGCAGCCAAGATTCGGCGGACAATCAGCCCCAGCATTTT

V: TRBV30
D: TRBD1
J: TRBJ1-2
CDR3: CAWTGTGVGYTF
DNA: TGTGCCTGGACCGGGACAGGGGTGGGCTACACCTTC

V: TRBV6-5
D: TRBD1
J: TRBJ2-7
CDR3: CASRYSGTGAYEQYF
DNA: TGTGCCAGCAGATACTCCGGGACAGGGGCCTACGAGCAGTACTTC

V: TRBV6-6
D: TRBD1
J: TRBJ1-2
CDR3: CASTYPTQGARGYTF
DNA: TGTGCCAGCACCTACCCCACGCAGGGGGCGCGAGGCTACACCTTC

V: TRBV2
D: NA
J: TRBJ1-4
CDR3: CASSATWGKGIF
DNA: NA

V: TRBV7-2
D: NA
J: TRBJ2-7
CDR3: CASSPVVGTYEQYF
DNA: TGTGCCAGCAGCCCGGTGGTAGGGACCTACGAGCAGTACTTC

V: TRBV9
D: TRBD2
J: TRBJ2-1
CDR3: CASSLRLALFNEQFF
DNA: TGTGCCAGCAGCCTCCGACTAGCGCTTTTCAATGAGCAGTTCTTC

V: TRBV5-4
D: NA
J: TRBJ1-2
CDR3: CASSFSGLRGVNYGYTF
DNA: TGTGCCAGCAGCTTTTCTGGTCTTCGGGGTGTCAACTATGGCTACACCTTC

V: TRBV11-2
D: NA
J: TRBJ2-7
CDR3: CASSPYLSDSYEQYF
DNA: TGTGCCAGCAGCCCTTATCTAAGTGACTCCTACGAGCAGTACTTC

V: TRBV19
D: TRBD2
J: TRBJ2-7
CDR3: CASSAAGTSGRGEQYF
DNA: TGTGCCAGTAGTGCGGCCGGGACTAGCGGGAGGGGCGAGCAGTACTTC

V: TRBV6-1
D: NA
J: TRBJ2-3
CDR3: CASSRTDTQYF
DNA: TGTGCCAGCAGCCGAACAGATACGCAGTATTTT

V: TRBV6-1
D: NA
J: TRBJ1-1
CDR3: CASSALVGNTEAFF
DNA: TGTGCCAGCAGTGCCCTAGTCGGGAACACTGAAGCTTTCTTT

V: TRBV6-5
D: NA
J: TRBJ1-6
CDR3: CASGSIGSPLHF
DNA: TGTGCCAGCGGGAGCATAGGTTCACCCCTCCACTTT